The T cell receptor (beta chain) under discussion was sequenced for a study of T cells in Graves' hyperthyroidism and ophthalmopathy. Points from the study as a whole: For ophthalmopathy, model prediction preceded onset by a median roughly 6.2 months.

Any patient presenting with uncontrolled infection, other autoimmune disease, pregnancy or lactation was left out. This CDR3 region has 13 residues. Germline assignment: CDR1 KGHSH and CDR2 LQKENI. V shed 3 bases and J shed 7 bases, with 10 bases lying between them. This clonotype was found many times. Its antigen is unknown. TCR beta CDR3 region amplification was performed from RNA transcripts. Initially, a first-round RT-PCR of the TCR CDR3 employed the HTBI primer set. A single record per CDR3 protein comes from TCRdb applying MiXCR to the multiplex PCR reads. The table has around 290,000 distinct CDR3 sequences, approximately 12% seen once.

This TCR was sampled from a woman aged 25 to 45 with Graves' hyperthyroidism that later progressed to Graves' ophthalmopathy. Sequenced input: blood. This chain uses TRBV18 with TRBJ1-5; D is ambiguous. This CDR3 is CASSPGLDQPQHF. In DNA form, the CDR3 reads TGTGCCAGCTCACCCGGGTTAGACCAGCCCCAGCATTTT.